The 2 T cell receptor beta chains given below trace back to one sample, sequenced in a study of radiotherapy plus CTLA-4 blockade in lung cancer. Repertoires were generated with immunoSEQ multiplex PCR, while TCRdb's copy carries only in-frame clones and drops some. Of roughly 78,000 clones in the sample, more than 75% were seen once. The sample was peripheral blood, taken from a patient treated with radiotherapy plus ipilimumab. Receptors originate from a human donor with non-small cell lung cancer who had a complete response to radiotherapy plus ipilimumab.

The rearrangement uses TRBV19 and TRBJ2-7; 11 bases line up with TRBD1. The V and J ends lost 6 bases and 5 bases, in that order; junction bases with no gene match: 6. Looked up from germline, CDR1 is LNHDA and CDR2 is SQIVND (reference sequence). This CDR3 is built from 14 residues. Here the CDR3 reads CASRPGQGEDEQYV. In DNA form, the CDR3 reads TGTGCCAGTAGACCGGGACAGGGGGAGGACGAGCAGTACGTC.

The gene calls are TRBV4-2 and TRBJ2-1; 10 bases agree with TRBD2. The CDR3 has 20 residues. Germline CDR1 LGHNA, CDR2 YNFKEQ. Losses at the gene ends were 2 bases for V and 0 bases for J; bases not matched to a gene: 13. CDR3 loop: CASSQTTGTSESSSYNEQFF. The CDR3 nucleotides are TGTGCCAGCAGCCAAACAACCGGGACTAGCGAATCAAGCTCCTACAATGAGCAGTTCTTC.